This TCR beta chain was identified during a study of T cell responses to AZD1222 COVID-19 vaccine. Some clones are missing from TCRdb's copy, which holds only in-frame ones; the method was immunoSEQ multiplex PCR. This table holds more than 95,000 clones, around 85% found once. Sequenced material: peripheral blood, taken 28 days after the second AZD1222 dose. This clonotype was sampled from an adult who received the AZD1222 COVID-19 vaccine.

The CDR3 loop is CASSERLGLAGTSTDTQYF. As DNA, the CDR3 is TGTGCCAGCAGCGAACGCCTCGGACTAGCGGGAACTAGCACAGATACGCAGTATTTT. The chain uses TRBV21-1 and TRBJ2-3; the table's D call, TRBD2, has no DNA check behind it. TRBV21-1 is assigned pseudogene status. The CDR3 totals 19 residues.